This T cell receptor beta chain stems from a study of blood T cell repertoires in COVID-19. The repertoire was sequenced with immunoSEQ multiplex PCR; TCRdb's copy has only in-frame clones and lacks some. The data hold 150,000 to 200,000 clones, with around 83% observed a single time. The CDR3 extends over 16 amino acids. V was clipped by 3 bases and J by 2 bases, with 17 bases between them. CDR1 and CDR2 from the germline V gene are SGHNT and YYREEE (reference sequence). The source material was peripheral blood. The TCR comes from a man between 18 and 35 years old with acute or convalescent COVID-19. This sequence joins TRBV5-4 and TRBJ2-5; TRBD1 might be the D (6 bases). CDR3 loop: CASSSDAGVLQETQYF. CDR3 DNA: TGTGCCAGCAGCTCCGATGCAGGGGTCTTACAAGAGACCCAGTACTTC.